This T cell receptor (beta chain) was identified in a study of OX40 agonist ivuxolimab in advanced cancers. Turning to the study itself: One hepatocellular carcinoma and a couple of cutaneous melanoma patients partially responded.

Germline V CDR1 and CDR2: LNHDA, SQIVND (reference sequence). CDR3 length: 14 amino acids. The V and J ends lost 5 bases and 4 bases, in that order; junction bases with no gene match: 4. Profiling relied on immunoSEQ multiplex PCR, and the TCRdb table lists in-frame clones only, not all of them. The data contain 70,000 to 80,000 clones, around 87% of them singletons. This TCR was recovered from an adult with an advanced solid tumor such as melanoma, head and neck, liver or kidney cancer. The specimen was CD4+ or CD8+ T cells sorted from blood, collected in a trial of the OX40 agonist ivuxolimab. The chain links TRBV19 to TRBJ2-2, with TRBD2 matching over 7 bases. The CDR3 region is CASSLAGATGELFF. The CDR3 DNA reads TGTGCCAGTAGTCTGGCGGGAGCCACCGGGGAGCTGTTTTTT.